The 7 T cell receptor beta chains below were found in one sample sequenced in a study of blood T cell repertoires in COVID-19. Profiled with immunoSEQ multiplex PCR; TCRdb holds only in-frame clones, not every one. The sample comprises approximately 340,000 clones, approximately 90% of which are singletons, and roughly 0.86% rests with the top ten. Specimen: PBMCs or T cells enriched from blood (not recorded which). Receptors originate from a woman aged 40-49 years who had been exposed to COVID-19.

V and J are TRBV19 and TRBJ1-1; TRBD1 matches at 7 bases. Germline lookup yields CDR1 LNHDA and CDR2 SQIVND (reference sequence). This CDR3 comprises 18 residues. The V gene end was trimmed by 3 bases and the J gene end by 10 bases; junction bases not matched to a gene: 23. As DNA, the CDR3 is TGTGCCAGTAGTATGGTACTTCCCACCAAGGACTCAGGGGGTGTAGCTTTCTTT. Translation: CASSMVLPTKDSGGVAFF.

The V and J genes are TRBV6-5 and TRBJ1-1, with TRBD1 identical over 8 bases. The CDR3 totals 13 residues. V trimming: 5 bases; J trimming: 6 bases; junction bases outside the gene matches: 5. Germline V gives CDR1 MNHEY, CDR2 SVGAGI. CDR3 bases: TGTGCCAGCAGTCGGCCACAGGGGGCTGAAGCTTTCTTT. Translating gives CASSRPQGAEAFF.

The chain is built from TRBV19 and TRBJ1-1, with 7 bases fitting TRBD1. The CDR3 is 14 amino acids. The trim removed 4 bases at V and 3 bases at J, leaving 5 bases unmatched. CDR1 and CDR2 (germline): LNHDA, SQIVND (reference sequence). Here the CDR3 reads CASSSQTGHTEAFF. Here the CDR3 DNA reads TGTGCCAGTAGTAGCCAGACAGGGCACACTGAAGCTTTCTTT.

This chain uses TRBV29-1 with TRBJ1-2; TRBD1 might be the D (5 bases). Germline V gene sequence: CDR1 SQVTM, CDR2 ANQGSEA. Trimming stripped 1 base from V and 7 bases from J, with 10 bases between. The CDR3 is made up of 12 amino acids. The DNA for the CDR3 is TGCAGCGTTGAAGCGGAGGGGTTTGGCTACACCTTC. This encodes CSVEAEGFGYTF. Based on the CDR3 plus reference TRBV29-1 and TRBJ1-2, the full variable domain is SAVISQKPSRDICQRGTSLTIQCQVDSQVTMMFWYRQQPGQSLTLIATANQGSEATYESGFVIDKFPISRPNLTFSTLTVSNMSPEDSSIYLCSVEAEGFGYTFGSGTRLTVV.

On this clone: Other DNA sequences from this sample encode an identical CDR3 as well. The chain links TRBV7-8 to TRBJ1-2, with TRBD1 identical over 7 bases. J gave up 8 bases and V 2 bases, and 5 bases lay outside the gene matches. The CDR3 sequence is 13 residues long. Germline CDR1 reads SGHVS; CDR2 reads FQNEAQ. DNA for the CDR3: TGTGCCAGCAGCTTACGACAGGGTTACGGCTACACCTTC. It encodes CASSLRQGYGYTF.

DNA of the CDR3: TGCGCCAGCAGTCAAAATGACAGGGGGGAGCTGTTTTTT. Translating gives CASSQNDRGELFF. The V gene is TRBV23-1, the J gene TRBJ2-2, with D possibly matching TRBD1 (6 bases). TRBV23-1 is known as an ORF, though its function is uncertain. Trimming shortened V by 2 bases and J by 8 bases, and 9 bases separated the two germline ends. The CDR3 length is 13 residues.

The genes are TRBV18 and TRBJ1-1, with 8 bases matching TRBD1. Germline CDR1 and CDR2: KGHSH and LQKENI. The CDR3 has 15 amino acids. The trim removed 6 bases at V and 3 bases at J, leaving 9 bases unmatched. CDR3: CASSLQGAGDTEAFF. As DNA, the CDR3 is TGTGCCAGCTCGCTCCAGGGGGCTGGGGACACTGAAGCTTTCTTT.